This entry concerns a single T cell receptor beta chain. Its antigen remains unidentified. The data were taken from a study of T-cell memory formation after mild COVID-19. Overall study: TCR clusters were largely donor specific.

TCRdb ran MiXCR on the 5' RACE reads and lists one entry per CDR3 protein. The table has over 150,000 distinct CDR3 sequences, around 18% seen once. Study-wide results and caveats: CD4+ clones that contracted lay mainly in CM and EM; CD8+ ones lay in EMRA. Clones contracting day 15 to 85 were balanced CD4/CD8; later expanders leaned CD4+. Within pre-infection memory, some responding clones were found, suggesting cross-reactive memory joined.

The sequence came from a man between 18 and 29 years old who had mild COVID-19 (a few samples of this study predate the infection). Cell type and time point are not known. The sequenced sample was PBMCs or a T cell subset sorted from them (not recorded which).

CDR3 coding DNA: TGCGCCAGCAGCTTGGGTCTACTAATAAACAATGAGCAGTTCTTC. Residues: CASSLGLLINNEQFF. V is TRBV5-1 and J is TRBJ2-1; D is undetermined. Trimming left V 0 bases short and J 5 bases short, with 12 bases between. Per the germline V gene, CDR1 is SGHRS and CDR2 is YFSETQ. The CDR3 sequence is 15 residues long.